The 10 T cell receptor beta chains below all came from one sample that was sequenced in a study of CXCR3-negative and CXCR3-positive naive CD8 T cells. Study-level results: Researchers report that CXCR3-positive naive cells carry more hydrophobic TRB CDR3s than CXCR3-negative naive cells.

TRB cDNA was prepared as libraries by UMI-labeled 5' RACE. TCRdb re-analyzed the 5' RACE reads; it lists each CDR3 protein once, without DNA. This table lists 130,000 to 150,000 distinct CDR3 sequences. Which antigens these TCRs recognize remains unknown. The sequencing input was naive CXCR3+ CD8+ T cells from blood. Subset noted: CD45RO-CCR7+CD27+CD95- naive CD8+ T cells expressing CXCR3 (TNR3+). Every receptor here comes from a human donor in good health. Some clones in this sample may be carry-over from other donors' samples.

The chain carries TRBV29-1 and TRBJ2-3; TCRdb's D gene call, TRBD2, goes unchecked for lack of DNA. Germline V lookup: CDR1 SQVTM, CDR2 ANQGSEA. The CDR3 has 14 residues. The CDR3 loop reads CSFSGGLSTDTQYF.

The chain is built from TRBV29-1 and TRBJ2-1; TCRdb designates TRBD2, a call that cannot be tested without DNA. The CDR3 length is 12 residues. Per germline, CDR1 SQVTM and CDR2 ANQGSEA. CDR3: CSVEREYNEQFF.

This chain uses TRBV4-2 with TRBJ2-7; TCRdb names TRBD1, which stays unverified in the absence of DNA. Germline V CDR1 and CDR2: LGHNA, YNFKEQ. The CDR3 contains 13 residues. Here the CDR3 reads CASRGGGGDEQYF.

CDR3: CASSFREGRETQYF. The V call is TRBV13, the J call TRBJ2-5; TCRdb gives TRBD2 as the D gene, but with no DNA this cannot be confirmed. Per the germline V gene, CDR1 is PRHDT and CDR2 is FYEKMQ (reference sequence). This CDR3 spans 14 amino acids.

V and J are TRBV14 and TRBJ2-2; the D call of TRBD1 rests on TCRdb alone, since no DNA is present to check it. The CDR3 is made up of 16 amino acids. Germline V CDR1 and CDR2: SGHDN, FVKESK. The CDR3 loop reads CASSQEGQGRSGELFF.

This rearrangement joins TRBV7-6 to TRBJ1-6. This CDR3 has 11 residues. CDR1 and CDR2 (germline): SGHVS, FNYEAQ. The CDR3 reads CASSSSSPLHF.

The V gene is TRBV5-1, the J gene TRBJ2-1. This CDR3 comprises 13 residues. Per the germline V gene, CDR1 is SGHRS and CDR2 is YFSETQ. CDR3 sequence reads: CASRAGSYNEQFF.

The rearrangement joins TRBV7-9 to TRBJ1-5; TCRdb's assignment of TRBD1 cannot be checked, as there is no DNA. Germline V lookup: CDR1 SEHNR, CDR2 FQNEAQ (reference sequence). The CDR3 contains 15 residues. The CDR3 sequence: CASSAPGTDNQPQHF.

The J gene is TRBJ2-5, the V gene TRBV30; TCRdb designates TRBD2, a call that cannot be tested without DNA. The CDR3 is 15 residues long. Germline V gene data show CDR1 as GTSNPN and CDR2 as SVGIG (reference sequence). CDR3 region: CAWSVDSGYQETQYF.

The V and J genes are TRBV29-1 and TRBJ2-5. Germline loops: CDR1 SQVTM, CDR2 ANQGSEA. This CDR3 contains 14 residues. The CDR3 spells CSVEGLQYQETQYF.